This T cell receptor beta chain was recorded in a study of blood T cells in healthy people across ages. A J-beta primer mix and a sample-barcoded 5' primer were used in a second PCR of roughly 7 to 12 cycles. Individual samples furnished no less than 2.5 million CDR3-containing paired-end reads apiece. TCRdb called the 5' RACE reads again in MiXCR, with one record for every CDR3 protein. The sample records hundreds of thousands of distinct CDR3 sequences, 20% to 25% being singletons. Looked up from germline, CDR1 is MDHEN and CDR2 is SYDVKM. This CDR3 is 14 amino acids long. Trimming removed 3 bases at V and 4 bases at J, with 11 bases between. In this sample, this clonotype turned up a few times. The same data also went into a second study, on T cells of mothers and their children. That study reports: Six children, together with their three healthy Caucasian mothers, made up the donors. Both sample barcodes and 2-4 random nucleotides came from the M1S primer of the second PCR. Mothers and children who were related shared slightly more overlap than unrelated pairs, but not significantly more.

This receptor was obtained from a boy aged 10-17 years in good health. The sequenced sample was blood. This chain connects TRBV28 to TRBJ2-3; D is unresolved. CDR3: CASSFDPGPDTQYF. In DNA form, the CDR3 reads TGTGCCAGCAGTTTCGACCCGGGCCCAGATACGCAGTATTTT. The whole variable domain, filled in from reference TRBV28 and TRBJ2-3, reads DVKVTQSSRYLVKRTGEKVFLECVQDMDHENMFWYRQDPGLGLRLIYFSYDVKMKEKGDIPEGYSVSREKKERFSLILESASTNQTSMYLCASSFDPGPDTQYFGPGTRLTVL.